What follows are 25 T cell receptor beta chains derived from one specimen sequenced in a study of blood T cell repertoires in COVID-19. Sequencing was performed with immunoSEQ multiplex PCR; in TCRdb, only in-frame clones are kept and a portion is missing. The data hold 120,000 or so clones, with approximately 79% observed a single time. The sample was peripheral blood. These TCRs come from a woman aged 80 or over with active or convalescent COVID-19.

Here the CDR3 DNA reads TGCAACGGGTCGAATCGCTATGGCTACACCTTC. Its protein product is CNGSNRYGYTF. The chain recombines TRBV20-1 with TRBJ1-2, with D hard to call. The CDR3 covers 11 residues. Germline assignment: CDR1 DFQATT and CDR2 SNEGSKA (reference sequence).

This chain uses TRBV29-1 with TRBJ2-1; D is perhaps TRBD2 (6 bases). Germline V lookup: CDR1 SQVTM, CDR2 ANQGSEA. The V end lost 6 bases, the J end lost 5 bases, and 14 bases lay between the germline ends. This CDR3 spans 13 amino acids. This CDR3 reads CSVWVGLHNEQFF. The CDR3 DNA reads TGCAGCGTATGGGTGGGACTCCACAATGAGCAGTTCTTC.

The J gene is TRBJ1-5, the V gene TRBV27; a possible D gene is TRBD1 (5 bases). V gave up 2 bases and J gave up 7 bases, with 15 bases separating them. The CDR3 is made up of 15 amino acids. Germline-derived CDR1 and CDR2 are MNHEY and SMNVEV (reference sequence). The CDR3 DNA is TGTGCCAGCAGTTTACTGGCTAGGGGCGGACAGCCCCAGCATTTT. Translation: CASSLLARGGQPQHF.

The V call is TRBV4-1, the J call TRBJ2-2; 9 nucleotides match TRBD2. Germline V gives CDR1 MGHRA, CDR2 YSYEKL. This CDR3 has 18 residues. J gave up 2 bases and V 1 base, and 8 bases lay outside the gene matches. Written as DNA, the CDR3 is TGCGCCAGCAGCCAAGGTGCAGCGGGAGGATTTAACACCGGGGAGCTGTTTTTT. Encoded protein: CASSQGAAGGFNTGELFF.

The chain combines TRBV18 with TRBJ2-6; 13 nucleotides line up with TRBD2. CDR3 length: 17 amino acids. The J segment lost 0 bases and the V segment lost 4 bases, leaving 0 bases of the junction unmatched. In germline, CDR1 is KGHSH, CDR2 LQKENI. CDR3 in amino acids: CASSRTSGGSGANVLTF. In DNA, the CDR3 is TGTGCCAGCTCACGGACTAGCGGGGGCTCTGGGGCCAACGTCCTGACTTTC.

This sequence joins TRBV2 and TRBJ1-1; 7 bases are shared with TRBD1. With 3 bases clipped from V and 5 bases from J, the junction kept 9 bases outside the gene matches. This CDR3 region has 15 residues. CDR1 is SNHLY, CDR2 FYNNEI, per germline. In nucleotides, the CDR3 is TGTGCCAGCAGTGACTTGGGCCAGGGGGAGACTGAAGCTTTCTTT. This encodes CASSDLGQGETEAFF.

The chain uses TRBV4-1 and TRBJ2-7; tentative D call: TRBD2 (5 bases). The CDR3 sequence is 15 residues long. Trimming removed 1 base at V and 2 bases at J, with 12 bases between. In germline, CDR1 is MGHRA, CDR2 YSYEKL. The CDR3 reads CASSQGVSETYEQYF. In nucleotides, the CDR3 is TGCGCCAGCAGCCAAGGGGTTAGCGAAACCTACGAGCAGTACTTC.

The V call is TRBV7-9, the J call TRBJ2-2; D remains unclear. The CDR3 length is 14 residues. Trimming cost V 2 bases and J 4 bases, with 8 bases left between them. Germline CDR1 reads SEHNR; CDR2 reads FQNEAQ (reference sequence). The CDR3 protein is CASSLQRSTGELFF. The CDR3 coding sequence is TGTGCCAGCAGCTTACAGCGAAGCACCGGGGAGCTGTTTTTT.

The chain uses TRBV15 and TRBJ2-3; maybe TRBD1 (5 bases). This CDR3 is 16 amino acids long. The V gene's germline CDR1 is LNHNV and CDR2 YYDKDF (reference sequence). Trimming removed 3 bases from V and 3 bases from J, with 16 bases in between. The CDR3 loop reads CATSSPRVTVTDTQYF. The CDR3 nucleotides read TGTGCCACCAGCAGCCCCAGGGTGACAGTTACAGATACGCAGTATTTT.

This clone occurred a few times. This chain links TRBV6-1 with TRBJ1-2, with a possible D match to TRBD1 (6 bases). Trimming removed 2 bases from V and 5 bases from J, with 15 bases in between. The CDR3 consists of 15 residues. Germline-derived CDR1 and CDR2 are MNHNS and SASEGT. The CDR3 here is CASSESGGYSYGYTF. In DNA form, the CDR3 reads TGTGCCAGCAGTGAATCTGGGGGCTACTCATATGGCTACACCTTC.

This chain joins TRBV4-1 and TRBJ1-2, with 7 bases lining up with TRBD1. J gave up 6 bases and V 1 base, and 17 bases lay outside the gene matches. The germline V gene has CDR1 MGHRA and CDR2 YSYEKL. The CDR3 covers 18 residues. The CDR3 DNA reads TGCGCCAGCAGCCAAGGTCCTCCCCCTTTACAGGGGTTCGATGGCTACACCTTC. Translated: CASSQGPPPLQGFDGYTF.

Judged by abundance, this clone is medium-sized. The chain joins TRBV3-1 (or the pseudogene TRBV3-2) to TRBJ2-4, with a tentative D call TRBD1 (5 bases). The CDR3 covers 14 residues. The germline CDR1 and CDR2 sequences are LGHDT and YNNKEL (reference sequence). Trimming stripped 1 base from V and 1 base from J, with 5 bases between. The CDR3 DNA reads TGTGCCAGCAGCCAAGCAGGGGCCAAAAACATTCAGTACTTC. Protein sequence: CASSQAGAKNIQYF.

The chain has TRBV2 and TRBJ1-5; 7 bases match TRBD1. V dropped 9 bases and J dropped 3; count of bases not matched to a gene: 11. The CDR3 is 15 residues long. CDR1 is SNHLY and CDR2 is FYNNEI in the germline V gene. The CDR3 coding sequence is TGTGCCAGTCGACAGGGTCCTGGGGCCAATCAGCCCCAGCATTTT. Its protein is CASRQGPGANQPQHF.

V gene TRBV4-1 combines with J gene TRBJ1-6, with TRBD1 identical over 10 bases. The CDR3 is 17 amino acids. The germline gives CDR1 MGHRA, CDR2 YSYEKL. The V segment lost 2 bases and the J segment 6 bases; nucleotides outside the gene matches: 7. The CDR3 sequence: CASSQRGTGEGNSPLHF. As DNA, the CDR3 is TGCGCCAGCAGCCAACGAGGGACAGGGGAGGGTAATTCACCCCTCCACTTT.

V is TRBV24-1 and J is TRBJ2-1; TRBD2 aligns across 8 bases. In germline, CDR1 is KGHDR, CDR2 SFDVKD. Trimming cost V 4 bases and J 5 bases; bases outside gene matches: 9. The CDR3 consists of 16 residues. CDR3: CATSDPRGAGDNEQFF. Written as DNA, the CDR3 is TGTGCCACCAGTGACCCGCGGGGGGCGGGAGACAATGAGCAGTTCTTC.

The CDR3 DNA reads as TGCGCCAGCAGCAAGAGCGGCCAAGAGACCCAGTACTTC. It specifies CASSKSGQETQYF. The chain couples TRBV5-1 to TRBJ2-5; D may be TRBD2 (5 bases). This CDR3 has 13 residues. Trimming left V 4 bases short and J 1 base short, with 8 bases between. Germline V lookup: CDR1 SGHRS, CDR2 YFSETQ.

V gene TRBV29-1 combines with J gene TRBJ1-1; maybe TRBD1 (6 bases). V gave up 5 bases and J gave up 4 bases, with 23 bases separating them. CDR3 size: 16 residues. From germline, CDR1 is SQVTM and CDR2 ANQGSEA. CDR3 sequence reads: CSVKRGGTVSGTEAFF. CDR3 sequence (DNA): TGCAGCGTTAAAAGGGGGGGAACAGTTTCGGGCACTGAAGCTTTCTTT.

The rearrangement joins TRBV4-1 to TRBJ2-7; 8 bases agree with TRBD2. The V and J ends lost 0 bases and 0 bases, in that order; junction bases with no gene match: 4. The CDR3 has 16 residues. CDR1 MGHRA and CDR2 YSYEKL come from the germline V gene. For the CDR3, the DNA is TGCGCCAGCAGCCAAGATCTGGCGGGGGGCTCCTACGAGCAGTACTTC. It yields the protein CASSQDLAGGSYEQYF.

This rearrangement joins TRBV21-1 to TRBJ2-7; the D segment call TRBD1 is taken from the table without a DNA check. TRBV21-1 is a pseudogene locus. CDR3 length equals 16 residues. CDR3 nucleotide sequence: TGTGCCAGCAGCAGGACACAGGGGGTTTGGACCTACGAGCAGTACTTC. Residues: CASSRTQGVWTYEQYF.

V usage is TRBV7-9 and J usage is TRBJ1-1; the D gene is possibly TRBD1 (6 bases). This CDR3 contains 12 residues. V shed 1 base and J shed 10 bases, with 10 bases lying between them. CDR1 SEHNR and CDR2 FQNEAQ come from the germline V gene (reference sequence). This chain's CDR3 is CASSLEGVVAFF. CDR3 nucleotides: TGTGCCAGCAGCTTAGAGGGGGTAGTAGCTTTCTTT. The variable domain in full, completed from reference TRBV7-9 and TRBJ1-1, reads DTGVSQNPRHKITKRGQNVTFRCDPISEHNRLYWYRQTLGQGPEFLTYFQNEAQLEKSRLLSDRFSAERPKGSFSTLEIQRTEQGDSAMYLCASSLEGVVAFFGQGTRLTVV.

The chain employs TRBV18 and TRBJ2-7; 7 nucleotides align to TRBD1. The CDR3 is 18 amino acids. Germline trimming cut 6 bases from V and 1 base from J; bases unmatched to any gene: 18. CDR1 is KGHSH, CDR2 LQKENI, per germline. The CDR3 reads CASSPDREELGKSYEQYF. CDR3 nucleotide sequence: TGTGCCAGCTCCCCCGACAGGGAAGAGCTCGGGAAATCCTACGAGCAGTACTTC.

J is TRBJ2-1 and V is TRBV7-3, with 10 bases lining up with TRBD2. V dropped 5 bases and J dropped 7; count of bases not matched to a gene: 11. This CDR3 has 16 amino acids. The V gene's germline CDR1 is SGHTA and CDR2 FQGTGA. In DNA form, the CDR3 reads TGTGCCAGCAGCCTAAGATCTAGCGGGAGTCTGAATGAGCAGTTCTTC. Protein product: CASSLRSSGSLNEQFF.

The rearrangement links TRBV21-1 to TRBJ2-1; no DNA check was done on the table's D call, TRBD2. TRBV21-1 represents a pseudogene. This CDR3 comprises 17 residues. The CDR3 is CASTQREGRGSYNEQFF. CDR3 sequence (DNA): TGTGCCAGCACCCAAAGGGAAGGGCGGGGCTCCTACAATGAGCAGTTCTTC.

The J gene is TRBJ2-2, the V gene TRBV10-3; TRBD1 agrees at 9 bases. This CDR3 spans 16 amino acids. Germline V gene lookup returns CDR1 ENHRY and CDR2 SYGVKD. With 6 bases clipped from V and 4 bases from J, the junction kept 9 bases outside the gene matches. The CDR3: CAIRKTGGVSTGELFF. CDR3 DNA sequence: TGTGCCATCAGAAAGACAGGGGGAGTGTCCACCGGGGAGCTGTTTTTT.

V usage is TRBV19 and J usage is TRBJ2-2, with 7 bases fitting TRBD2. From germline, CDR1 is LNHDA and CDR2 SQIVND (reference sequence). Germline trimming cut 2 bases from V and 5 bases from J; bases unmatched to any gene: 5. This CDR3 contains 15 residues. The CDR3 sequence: CASSIFQGGTGELFF. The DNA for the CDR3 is TGTGCCAGTAGTATATTCCAGGGAGGGACCGGGGAGCTGTTTTTT.